These 14 T cell receptor beta chains originate from one sample sequenced in a study of blood T cell repertoires in COVID-19 (dated by TCRdb to the early 2020s). Libraries were made using the immunoSEQ multiplex PCR assay. TCRdb stores this immuneACCESS table with in-frame sequences only. Part of the clones is absent; in the studies checked, under half of the shortfall reflects unresolved V genes, and no reason is known for the rest. This sample gives approximately 260,000 clones in total; 82% of them show up just once. The ten most abundant clones make up under 5.5% of the sample. The sample was peripheral blood. The receptors here all came from a woman of 80 years or more with active or convalescent COVID-19.

This sequence joins TRBV5-4 and TRBJ2-7; 10 bases fit TRBD1. V was clipped by 4 bases and J by 6 bases; unmatched bases: 10. Per germline, CDR1 SGHNT and CDR2 YYREEE (reference sequence). This CDR3 is 15 amino acids long. CDR3 in amino acids: CASSKTGTGDGEQYF. The DNA for the CDR3 is TGTGCCAGCAGCAAAACCGGGACAGGGGATGGCGAGCAGTACTTC.

CDR3 residues: CASTLAGAGIMYSEQFF. The CDR3 DNA follows: TGTGCCAGCACCCTAGCTGGCGCGGGAATAATGTATAGTGAGCAGTTCTTC. This rearrangement joins TRBV2 to TRBJ2-1, with a possible D match to TRBD2 (6 bases). Germline V CDR1 and CDR2: SNHLY, FYNNEI. This CDR3 is built from 17 residues. Between the trimmed V and J ends, which lost 7 bases and 9 bases, there was a span of 28 bases.

This clone was observed once. The chain combines TRBV18 with TRBJ2-7; 9 positions match TRBD2. Germline V CDR1 and CDR2: KGHSH, LQKENI. The CDR3 is made up of 15 amino acids. With V trimmed by 0 bases and J by 6 bases, 6 bases remained unmatched. The CDR3 is CASSPPSGRVGEQYF. The CDR3 bases are TGTGCCAGCTCACCACCTAGCGGGAGAGTGGGCGAGCAGTACTTC.

This chain joins TRBV28 and TRBJ2-1; TRBD2 matches at 8 bases. CDR3 length: 15 amino acids. Germline CDR1 and CDR2: MDHEN and SYDVKM. Unmatched junction bases numbered 6, after V lost 8 bases and J lost 0 bases. CDR3 nucleotides: TGTGCCAGCTCTGTAGCGGGACCCTCCTACAATGAGCAGTTCTTC. Its translation: CASSVAGPSYNEQFF.

CDR3 region: CASRGSRGEYNEQFF. As DNA, the CDR3 is TGTGCCAGCAGGGGCTCCCGGGGGGAATACAATGAGCAGTTCTTC. The chain is built from TRBV2 and TRBJ2-1, with 7 positions matching TRBD2. The CDR3 extends over 15 amino acids. The germline gives CDR1 SNHLY, CDR2 FYNNEI. J lost 4 bases, V lost 6 bases, and 9 bases had no gene match. The whole variable domain, remainder taken from reference TRBV2 and TRBJ2-1, is EPEVTQTPSHQVTQMGQEVILRCVPISNHLYFYWYRQILGQKVEFLVSFYNNEISEKSEIFDDQFSVERPDGSNFTLKIRSTKLEDSAMYFCASRGSRGEYNEQFFGPGTRLTVL.

The rearrangement links TRBV10-3 to TRBJ1-5; the D gene is possibly TRBD1 (6 bases). V lost 0 bases and J 1 base, leaving 7 bases between the germline ends. CDR1 and CDR2 from the germline V gene are ENHRY and SYGVKD. This CDR3 is 15 amino acids long. The DNA of the CDR3 is TGTGCCATCAGTGAGTCTGGACAGAGCAATCAGCCCCAGCATTTT. Protein product: CAISESGQSNQPQHF.

The rearrangement uses TRBV5-1 and TRBJ2-3, with 10 bases aligning to TRBD2. Germline V CDR1 and CDR2: SGHRS, YFSETQ. Trimming removed 4 bases from V and 4 bases from J; junction bases left unmatched: 6. The CDR3 loop spans 15 amino acids. This CDR3 is CASSPLAGASDTQYF. CDR3 nucleotide sequence: TGCGCCAGCAGCCCTCTAGCGGGAGCGTCAGATACGCAGTATTTT.

The chain has TRBV28 and TRBJ1-5; 7 positions match TRBD1. V shed 5 bases, J shed 13 bases, and the junction held 8 bases outside the gene matches. The CDR3 extends over 12 amino acids. Germline CDR1 and CDR2: MDHEN and SYDVKM. The CDR3 nucleotides read TGTGCCAGCAGTCTAAGGACAGGCCTACAGCATTTT. Translated: CASSLRTGLQHF.

The CDR3 reads CASSETDTQYF. CDR3 nucleotide sequence: TGTGCCAGCAGTGAGACAGATACGCAGTATTTT. This chain joins TRBV7-9 and TRBJ2-3; D remains unclear. The CDR3 has 11 residues. Trimming stripped 6 bases from V and 3 bases from J, with 4 bases between. Germline values: CDR1 SEHNR, CDR2 FQNEAQ (reference sequence).

V usage is TRBV7-8 and J usage is TRBJ2-1, with D maybe TRBD1 (6 bases). Trimming removed 3 bases at V and 0 bases at J, with 9 bases between. From germline, CDR1 is SGHVS and CDR2 FQNEAQ. The CDR3 is made up of 15 amino acids. The CDR3 DNA reads TGTGCCAGCAGCTTTGACAGGTTCTCCTACAATGAGCAGTTCTTC. It encodes CASSFDRFSYNEQFF.

The chain combines TRBV19 with TRBJ1-1; weak D call: TRBD1 (6 bases). Germline assignment: CDR1 LNHDA and CDR2 SQIVND (reference sequence). V shed 4 bases and J shed 0 bases, with 15 bases lying between them. This CDR3 has 16 residues. The DNA for the CDR3 is TGTGCCAGTAGTACGCAAGGGACACTCATGAACACTGAAGCTTTCTTT. This codes for CASSTQGTLMNTEAFF.

The CDR3 nucleotides read TGCAGCGTTGTGGGAGGGCTCACTGAAGCTTTCTTT. It encodes CSVVGGLTEAFF. V and J are TRBV29-1 and TRBJ1-1, with D uncertain. The CDR3 is 12 residues long. V was trimmed by 4 bases and J by 4 bases, leaving 10 bases between them. Germline values: CDR1 SQVTM, CDR2 ANQGSEA.

The chain recombines TRBV7-9 with TRBJ1-1; D is possibly TRBD1 (5 bases). Trimming took off 6 bases at V and 7 bases at J, with 18 bases between the two ends. Germline CDR1 reads SEHNR; CDR2 reads FQNEAQ (reference sequence). The CDR3 loop spans 14 amino acids. This CDR3 is CASSYQGQPLEAFF. The CDR3 DNA reads TGTGCCAGCAGTTACCAGGGCCAACCTCTTGAAGCTTTCTTT.

This clone appeared a few times. The CDR3 loop reads CASSLDPSRNQPQHF. CDR3 in DNA: TGTGCCAGCAGCTTAGATCCGAGTCGCAATCAGCCCCAGCATTTT. J is TRBJ1-5 and V is TRBV11-2; D is unresolved. The V end lost 0 bases, the J end lost 2 bases, and 8 bases lay between the germline ends. Germline CDR1 SGHAT, CDR2 FQNNGV. CDR3 size: 15 residues. Looking up the rest from reference TRBV11-2 and TRBJ1-5 gives the full variable domain: EAGVAQSPRYKIIEKRQSVAFWCNPISGHATLYWYQQILGQGPKLLIQFQNNGVVDDSQLPKDRFSAERLKGVDSTLKIQPAKLEDSAVYLCASSLDPSRNQPQHFGDGTRLSIL.